These 3 T cell receptor beta chains originate from one sample sequenced in a study of PD-L1 blockade in urothelial cancer. The protocol was immunoSEQ multiplex PCR, while the TCRdb copy is restricted to in-frame clones and leaves out a portion. The table lists 30,000 to 40,000 clones, just over 90% of them singletons. As to time point: pretreatment peripheral blood. The material was PBMCs, obtained around atezolizumab (anti-PD-L1) treatment. The receptors were sampled from a woman aged 55-69 years with urothelial cancer.

This sequence joins TRBV2 and TRBJ2-7; the D gene is possibly TRBD1 (6 bases). CDR3 length equals 13 residues. V lost 4 bases and J 5 bases, leaving 12 bases between the germline ends. The V gene's germline CDR1 is SNHLY and CDR2 FYNNEI. The CDR3 region has the DNA TGTGCCAGCAGTGGAGAACAGGGAAACGAGCAGTACTTC. This gives the protein CASSGEQGNEQYF.

The genes are TRBV29-1 and TRBJ2-1; 7 bases map to TRBD2. With V trimmed by 0 bases and J by 6 bases, 14 bases remained unmatched. Germline loops: CDR1 SQVTM, CDR2 ANQGSEA. The CDR3 runs 17 residues. The CDR3 DNA sequence: TGCAGCGTTGAAGATGGAAGGAGGCGGGAGTGGGCCAATGAGCAGTTCTTC. This translates into CSVEDGRRREWANEQFF.

The chain uses TRBV29-1 and TRBJ1-3; D not resolved. Germline CDR1 reads SQVTM; CDR2 reads ANQGSEA. CDR3 size: 13 residues. The ends were cut back, 5 bases at V and 0 bases at J, with 8 bases in the middle. DNA for the CDR3: TGCAGCGTTCAGTCATACTCTGGAAACACCATATATTTT. This sequence encodes CSVQSYSGNTIYF. Full variable domain (missing parts from reference TRBV29-1 and TRBJ1-3): SAVISQKPSRDICQRGTSLTIQCQVDSQVTMMFWYRQQPGQSLTLIATANQGSEATYESGFVIDKFPISRPNLTFSTLTVSNMSPEDSSIYLCSVQSYSGNTIYFGEGSWLTVV.